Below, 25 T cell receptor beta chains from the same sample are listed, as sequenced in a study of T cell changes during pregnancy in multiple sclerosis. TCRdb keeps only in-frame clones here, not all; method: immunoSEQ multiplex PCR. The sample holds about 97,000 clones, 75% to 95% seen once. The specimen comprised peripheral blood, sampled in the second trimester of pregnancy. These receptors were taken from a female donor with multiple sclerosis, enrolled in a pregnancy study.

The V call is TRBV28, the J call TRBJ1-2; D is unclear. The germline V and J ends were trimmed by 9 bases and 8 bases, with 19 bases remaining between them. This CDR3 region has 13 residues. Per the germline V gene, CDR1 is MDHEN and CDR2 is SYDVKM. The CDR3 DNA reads TGTGCCAGTCTACCTCGGACTTCGGAAGGCTACACCTTC. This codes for CASLPRTSEGYTF.

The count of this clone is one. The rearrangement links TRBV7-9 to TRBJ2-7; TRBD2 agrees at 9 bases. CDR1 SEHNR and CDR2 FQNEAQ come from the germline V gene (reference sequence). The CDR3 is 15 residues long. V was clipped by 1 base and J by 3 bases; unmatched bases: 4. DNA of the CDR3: TGTGCCAGCAGCTTAGAGGCTAGCGGGGTCTACGAGCAGTACTTC. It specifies CASSLEASGVYEQYF.

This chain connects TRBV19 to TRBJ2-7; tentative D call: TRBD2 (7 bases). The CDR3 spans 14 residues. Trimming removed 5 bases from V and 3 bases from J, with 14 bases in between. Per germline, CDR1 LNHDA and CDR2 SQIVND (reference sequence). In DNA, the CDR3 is TGTGCCAGTAGTTACAGGGAGGGACTCTACGAGCAGTACTTC. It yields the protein CASSYREGLYEQYF.

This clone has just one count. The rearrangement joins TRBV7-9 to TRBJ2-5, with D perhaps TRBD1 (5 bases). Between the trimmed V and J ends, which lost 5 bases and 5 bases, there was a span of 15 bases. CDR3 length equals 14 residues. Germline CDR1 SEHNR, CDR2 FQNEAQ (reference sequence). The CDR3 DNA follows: TGTGCCAGCAGCGCCGACAGAAATCGGGAGACCCAGTACTTC. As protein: CASSADRNRETQYF. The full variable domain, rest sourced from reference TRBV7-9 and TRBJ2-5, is DTGVSQNPRHKITKRGQNVTFRCDPISEHNRLYWYRQTLGQGPEFLTYFQNEAQLEKSRLLSDRFSAERPKGSFSTLEIQRTEQGDSAMYLCASSADRNRETQYFGPGTRLLVL.

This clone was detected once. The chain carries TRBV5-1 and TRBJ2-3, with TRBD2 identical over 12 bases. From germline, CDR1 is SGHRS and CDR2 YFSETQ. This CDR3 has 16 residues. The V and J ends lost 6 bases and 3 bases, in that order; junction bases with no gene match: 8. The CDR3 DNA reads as TGCGCCAGCACCGCACTCGGACTAGCGGGAACAGATACGCAGTATTTT. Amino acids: CASTALGLAGTDTQYF.

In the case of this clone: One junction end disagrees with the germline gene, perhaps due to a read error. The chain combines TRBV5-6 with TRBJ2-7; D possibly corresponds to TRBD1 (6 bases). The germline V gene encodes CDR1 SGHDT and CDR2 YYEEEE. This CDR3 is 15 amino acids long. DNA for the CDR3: TGTGCCAGCTGCTTACGTGGGGGCGAGTTCTACGAGCAGTACTTC. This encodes CASCLRGGEFYEQYF.

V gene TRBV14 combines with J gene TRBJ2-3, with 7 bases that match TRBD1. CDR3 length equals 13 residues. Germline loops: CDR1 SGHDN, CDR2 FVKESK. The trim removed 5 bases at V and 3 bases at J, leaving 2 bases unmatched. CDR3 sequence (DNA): TGTGCCAGCAGCATACAGGGGACAGATACGCAGTATTTT. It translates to CASSIQGTDTQYF.

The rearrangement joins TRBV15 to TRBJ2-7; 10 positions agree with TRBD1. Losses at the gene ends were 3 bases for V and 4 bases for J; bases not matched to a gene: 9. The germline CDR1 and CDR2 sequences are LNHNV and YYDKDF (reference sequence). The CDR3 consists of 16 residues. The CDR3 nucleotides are TGTGCCACCAGCAGGGGCAGGACAGGGGGAGTTTACGAGCAGTACTTC. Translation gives CATSRGRTGGVYEQYF.

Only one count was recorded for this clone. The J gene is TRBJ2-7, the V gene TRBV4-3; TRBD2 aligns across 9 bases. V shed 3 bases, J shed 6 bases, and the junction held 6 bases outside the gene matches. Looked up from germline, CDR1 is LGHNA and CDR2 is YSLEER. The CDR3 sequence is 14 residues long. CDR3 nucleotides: TGCGCCAGCAGCCAGATAGCGGGAGAGGGCGAGCAGTACTTC. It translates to CASSQIAGEGEQYF.

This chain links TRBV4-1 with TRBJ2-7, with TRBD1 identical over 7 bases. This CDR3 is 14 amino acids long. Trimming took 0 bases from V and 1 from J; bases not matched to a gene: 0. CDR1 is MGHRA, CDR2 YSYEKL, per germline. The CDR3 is CASSQEDRSYEQYF. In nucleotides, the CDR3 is TGCGCCAGCAGCCAAGAGGACAGGTCCTACGAGCAGTACTTC.

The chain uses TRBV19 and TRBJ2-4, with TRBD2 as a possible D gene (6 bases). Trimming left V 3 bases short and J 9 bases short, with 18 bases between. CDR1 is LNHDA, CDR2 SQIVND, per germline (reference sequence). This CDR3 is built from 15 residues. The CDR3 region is CASSMSGLLSGIQYF. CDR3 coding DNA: TGTGCCAGTAGTATGTCGGGACTGCTTTCTGGCATTCAGTACTTC.

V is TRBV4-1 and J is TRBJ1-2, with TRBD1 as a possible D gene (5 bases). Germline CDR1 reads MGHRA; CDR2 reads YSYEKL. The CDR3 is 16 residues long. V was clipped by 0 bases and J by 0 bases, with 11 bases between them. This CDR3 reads CASSQDLTVTNYGYTF. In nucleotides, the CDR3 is TGCGCCAGCAGCCAAGATTTGACAGTTACTAACTATGGCTACACCTTC.

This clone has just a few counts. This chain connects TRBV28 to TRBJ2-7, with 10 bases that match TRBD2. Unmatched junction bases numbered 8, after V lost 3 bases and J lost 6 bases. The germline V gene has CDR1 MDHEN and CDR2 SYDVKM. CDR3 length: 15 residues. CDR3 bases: TGTGCCAGCAGTTTTGCTGGCTCTAGCGGGAGCGAGCAGTACTTC. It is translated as CASSFAGSSGSEQYF.

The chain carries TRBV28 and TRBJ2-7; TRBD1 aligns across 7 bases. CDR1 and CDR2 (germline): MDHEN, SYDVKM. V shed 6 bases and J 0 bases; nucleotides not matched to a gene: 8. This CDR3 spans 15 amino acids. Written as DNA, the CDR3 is TGTGCCAGCAGCCTTACGGGACAGATCTCCTACGAGCAGTACTTC. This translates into CASSLTGQISYEQYF.

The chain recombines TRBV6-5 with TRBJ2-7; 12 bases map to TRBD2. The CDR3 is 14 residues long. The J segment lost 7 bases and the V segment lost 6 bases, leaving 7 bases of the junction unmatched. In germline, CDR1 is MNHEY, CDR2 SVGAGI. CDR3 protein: CASRRLAGAGEQYF. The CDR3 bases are TGTGCCAGCAGGAGACTAGCGGGAGCTGGGGAGCAGTACTTC.

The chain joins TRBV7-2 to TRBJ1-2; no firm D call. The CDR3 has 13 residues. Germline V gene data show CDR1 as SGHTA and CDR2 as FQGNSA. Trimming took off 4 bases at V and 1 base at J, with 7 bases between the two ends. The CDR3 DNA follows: TGTGCCAGCAGCTCAGATGATAACTATGGCTACACCTTC. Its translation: CASSSDDNYGYTF.

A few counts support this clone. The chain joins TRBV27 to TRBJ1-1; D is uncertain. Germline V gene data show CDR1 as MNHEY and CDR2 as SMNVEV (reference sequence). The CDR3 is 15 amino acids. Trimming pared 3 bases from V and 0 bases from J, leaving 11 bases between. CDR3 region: CASSFGPGMNTEAFF. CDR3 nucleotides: TGTGCCAGCAGTTTTGGTCCAGGCATGAACACTGAAGCTTTCTTT.

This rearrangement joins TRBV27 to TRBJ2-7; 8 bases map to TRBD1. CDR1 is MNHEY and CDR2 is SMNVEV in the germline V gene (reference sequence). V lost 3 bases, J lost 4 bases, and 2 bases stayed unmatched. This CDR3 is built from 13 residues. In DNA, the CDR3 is TGTGCCAGCAGTTTTACAGGGGGGTACGAGCAGTACTTC. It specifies CASSFTGGYEQYF.

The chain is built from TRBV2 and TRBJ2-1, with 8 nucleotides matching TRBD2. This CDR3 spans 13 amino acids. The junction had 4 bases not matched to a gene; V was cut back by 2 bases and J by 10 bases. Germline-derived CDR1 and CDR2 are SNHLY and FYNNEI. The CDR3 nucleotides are TGTGCCAGCAGTGAATCGTTAGCGGGGGAGCAGTTCTTC. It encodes CASSESLAGEQFF.

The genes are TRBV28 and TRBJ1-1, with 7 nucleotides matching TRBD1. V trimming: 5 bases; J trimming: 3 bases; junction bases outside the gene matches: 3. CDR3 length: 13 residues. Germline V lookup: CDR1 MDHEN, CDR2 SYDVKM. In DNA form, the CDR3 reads TGTGCCAGCAGTCAAGGGGGCCACACTGAAGCTTTCTTT. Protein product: CASSQGGHTEAFF.

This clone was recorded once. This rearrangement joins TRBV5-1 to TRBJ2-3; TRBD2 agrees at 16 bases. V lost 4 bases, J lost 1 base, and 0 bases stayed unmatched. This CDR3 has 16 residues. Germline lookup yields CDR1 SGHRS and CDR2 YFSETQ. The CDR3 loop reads CASSGTSGRGTDTQYF. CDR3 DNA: TGCGCCAGCAGCGGGACTAGCGGGAGGGGCACAGATACGCAGTATTTT. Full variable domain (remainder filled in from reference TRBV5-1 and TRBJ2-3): KAGVTQTPRYLIKTRGQQVTLSCSPISGHRSVSWYQQTPGQGLQFLFEYFSETQRNKGNFPGRFSGRQFSNSRSEMNVSTLELGDSALYLCASSGTSGRGTDTQYFGPGTRLTVL.

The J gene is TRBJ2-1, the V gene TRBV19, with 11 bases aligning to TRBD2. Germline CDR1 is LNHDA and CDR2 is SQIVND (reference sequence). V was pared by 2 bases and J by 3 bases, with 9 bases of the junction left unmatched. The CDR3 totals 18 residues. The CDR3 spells CASSISGLAGGIYNEQFF. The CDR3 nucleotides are TGTGCCAGTAGTATAAGTGGTCTAGCGGGAGGTATCTACAATGAGCAGTTCTTC.

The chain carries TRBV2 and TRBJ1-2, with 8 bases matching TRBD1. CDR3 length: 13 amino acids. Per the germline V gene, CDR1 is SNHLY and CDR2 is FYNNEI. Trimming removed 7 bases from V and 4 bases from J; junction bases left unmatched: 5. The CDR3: CASNRGAGYGYTF. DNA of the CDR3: TGTGCCAGCAACAGGGGGGCAGGCTATGGCTACACCTTC.

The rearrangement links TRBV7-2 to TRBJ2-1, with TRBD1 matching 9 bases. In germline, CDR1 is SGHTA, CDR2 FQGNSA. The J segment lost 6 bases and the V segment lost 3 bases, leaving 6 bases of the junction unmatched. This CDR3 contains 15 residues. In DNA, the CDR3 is TGTGCCAGCAGCTTCCGGACAGGGGCCGTCAATGAGCAGTTCTTC. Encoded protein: CASSFRTGAVNEQFF. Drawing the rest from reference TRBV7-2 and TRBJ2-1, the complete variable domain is GAGVSQSPSNKVTEKGKDVELRCDPISGHTALYWYRQSLGQGLEFLIYFQGNSAPDKSGLPSDRFSAERTGGSVSTLTIQRTQQEDSAVYLCASSFRTGAVNEQFFGPGTRLTVL.

The DNA for the CDR3 is TGTGCCAGTAGTGTTCCTGGGGACAGGGCTAGCAATCAGCCCCAGCATTTT. Translation gives CASSVPGDRASNQPQHF. The chain joins TRBV19 to TRBJ1-5; 9 nucleotides align to TRBD1. V dropped 5 bases and J dropped 0; count of bases not matched to a gene: 8. Germline CDR1 LNHDA, CDR2 SQIVND (reference sequence). This CDR3 comprises 17 residues.